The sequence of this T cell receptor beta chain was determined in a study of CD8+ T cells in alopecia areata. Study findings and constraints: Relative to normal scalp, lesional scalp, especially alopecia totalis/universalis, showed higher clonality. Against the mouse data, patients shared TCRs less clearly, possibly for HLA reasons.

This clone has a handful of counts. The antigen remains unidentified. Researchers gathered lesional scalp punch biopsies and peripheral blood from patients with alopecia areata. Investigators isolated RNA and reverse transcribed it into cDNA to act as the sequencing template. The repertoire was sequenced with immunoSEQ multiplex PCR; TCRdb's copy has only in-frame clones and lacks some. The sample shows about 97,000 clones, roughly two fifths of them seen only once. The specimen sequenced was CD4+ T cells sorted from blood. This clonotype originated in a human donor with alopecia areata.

For the CDR3, the DNA is TGTGCCAGCAGTTTATGGGTTGGGAACACTGAAGCTTTCTTT. Amino acids: CASSLWVGNTEAFF. The chain links TRBV27 to TRBJ1-1; D ambiguous. V was clipped by 1 base and J by 1 base, with 7 bases between them. There are 14 residues in the CDR3. Germline V CDR1 and CDR2: MNHEY, SMNVEV (reference sequence).